This T cell receptor (beta chain) was captured by sequencing in a study of liver allograft versus peripheral blood T cells. Background on the study: Repertoires of T cell receptors in transplanted livers were compared with recipients' peripheral blood repertoires.

TCRdb re-called the reads with MiXCR, one entry per CDR3 protein. The sample contains about 5,600 distinct CDR3 sequences, 12% to 15% of which appear only once. The study, taken as a whole, reports: Reported data describe T cell receptor repertoires within liver allografts as differing from those in peripheral blood.

With regard to this clonotype: Antigen unknown.

Trimming at V came to 3 bases and at J to 2 bases, leaving 6 bases not matched to a gene. The V gene's germline CDR1 is DFQATT and CDR2 SNEGSKA (reference sequence). CDR3 size: 15 residues. The V gene is TRBV20-1, the J gene TRBJ2-7; 11 positions agree with TRBD2. The sequence came from a human patient who had a liver transplant. Some T cells may trace back to the graft donor. CDR3 sequence (DNA): TGCAGTGCTAGTAAGGCTAGCGGGGGGACCTACGAGCAGTACTTC. It translates to CSASKASGGTYEQYF.